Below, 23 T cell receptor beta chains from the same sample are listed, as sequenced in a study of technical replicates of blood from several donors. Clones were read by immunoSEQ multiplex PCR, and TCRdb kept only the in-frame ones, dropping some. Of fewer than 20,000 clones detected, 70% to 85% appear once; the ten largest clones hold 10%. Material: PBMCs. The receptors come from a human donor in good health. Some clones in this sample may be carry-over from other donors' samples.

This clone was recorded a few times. The CDR3 DNA reads as TGCGCCAGCAGAGCCTTCGGGGACACTGAAGCTTTCTTT. Protein sequence: CASRAFGDTEAFF. The chain is built from TRBV10-1 and TRBJ1-1, with D uncertain. Per the germline V gene, CDR1 is WNHNN and CDR2 is SYGVQD (reference sequence). This CDR3 is 13 amino acids long. V lost 6 bases to trimming and J lost 3 bases, with 11 bases between them.

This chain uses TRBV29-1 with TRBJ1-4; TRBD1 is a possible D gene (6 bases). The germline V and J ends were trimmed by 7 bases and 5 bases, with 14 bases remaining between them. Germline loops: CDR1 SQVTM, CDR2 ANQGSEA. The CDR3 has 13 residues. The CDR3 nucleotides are TGCAGCGCCAAGACAGGACCAAATGAAAAACTGTTTTTT. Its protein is CSAKTGPNEKLFF.

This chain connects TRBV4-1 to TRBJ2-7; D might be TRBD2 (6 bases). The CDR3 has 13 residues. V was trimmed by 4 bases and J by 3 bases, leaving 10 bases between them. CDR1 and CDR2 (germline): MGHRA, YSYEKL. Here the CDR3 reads CASSPGTHYEQYF. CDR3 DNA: TGCGCCAGCAGCCCCGGGACTCACTACGAGCAGTACTTC.

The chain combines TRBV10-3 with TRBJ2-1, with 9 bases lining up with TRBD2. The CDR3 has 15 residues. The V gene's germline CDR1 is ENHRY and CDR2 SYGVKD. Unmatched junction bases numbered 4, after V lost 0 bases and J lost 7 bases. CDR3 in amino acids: CAISESAGGSNEQFF. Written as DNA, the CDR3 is TGTGCCATCAGTGAGTCGGCGGGAGGGAGTAATGAGCAGTTCTTC.

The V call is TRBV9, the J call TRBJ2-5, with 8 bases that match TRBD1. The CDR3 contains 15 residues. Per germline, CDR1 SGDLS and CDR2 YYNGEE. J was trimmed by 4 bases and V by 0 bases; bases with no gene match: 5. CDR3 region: CASSVDQGAGETQYF. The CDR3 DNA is TGTGCCAGCAGCGTAGACCAGGGGGCGGGAGAGACCCAGTACTTC.

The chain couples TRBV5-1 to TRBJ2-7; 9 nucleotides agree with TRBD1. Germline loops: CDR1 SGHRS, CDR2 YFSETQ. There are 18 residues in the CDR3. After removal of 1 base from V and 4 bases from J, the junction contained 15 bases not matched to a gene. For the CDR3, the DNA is TGCGCCAGCAGCTTGCCCTCGCCGGGACAGGGATTTTTATACGAGCAGTACTTC. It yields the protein CASSLPSPGQGFLYEQYF.

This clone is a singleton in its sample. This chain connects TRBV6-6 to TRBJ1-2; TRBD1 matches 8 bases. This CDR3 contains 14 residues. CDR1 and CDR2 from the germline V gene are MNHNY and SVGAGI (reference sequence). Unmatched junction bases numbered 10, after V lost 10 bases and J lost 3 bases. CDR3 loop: CATLGRGRDYGYTF. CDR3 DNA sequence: TGTGCCACTCTGGGCAGGGGGCGCGACTATGGCTACACCTTC.

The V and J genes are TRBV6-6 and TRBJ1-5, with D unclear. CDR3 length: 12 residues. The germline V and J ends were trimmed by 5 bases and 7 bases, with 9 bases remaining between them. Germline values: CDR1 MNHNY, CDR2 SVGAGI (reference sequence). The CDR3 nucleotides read TGTGCCAGCAGTCACCCGGGGCAGCCCCAGCATTTT. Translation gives CASSHPGQPQHF.

The chain's CDR3 is CAWSGRGDQPQHF. The CDR3 nucleotides read TGTGCCTGGTCCGGGCGGGGAGATCAGCCCCAGCATTTT. The V and J genes are TRBV30 and TRBJ1-5; no clear D. V shed 5 bases and J shed 5 bases, with 13 bases lying between them. The CDR3 covers 13 residues. Germline CDR1 GTSNPN, CDR2 SVGIG (reference sequence).

The CDR3 DNA reads TGCAGCGCCGATCGCCGGGGAGGCATACAAGAGACCCAGTACTTC. This sequence encodes CSADRRGGIQETQYF. The chain is built from TRBV29-1 and TRBJ2-5; D is possibly TRBD2 (6 bases). With 7 bases removed from V and 2 bases from J, the gap between germline ends came to 20 bases. From germline, CDR1 is SQVTM and CDR2 ANQGSEA. The CDR3 covers 15 residues.

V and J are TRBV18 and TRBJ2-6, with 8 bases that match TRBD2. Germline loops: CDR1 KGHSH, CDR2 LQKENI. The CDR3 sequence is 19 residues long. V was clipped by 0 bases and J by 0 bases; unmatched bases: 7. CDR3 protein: CASSPPGSGTVSGANVLTF. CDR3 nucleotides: TGTGCCAGCTCACCACCAGGTAGCGGGACTGTCTCTGGGGCCAACGTCCTGACTTTC.

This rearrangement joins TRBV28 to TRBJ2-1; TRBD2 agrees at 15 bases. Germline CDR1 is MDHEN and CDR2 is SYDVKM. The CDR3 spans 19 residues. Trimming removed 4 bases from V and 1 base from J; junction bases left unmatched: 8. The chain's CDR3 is CASSSKGLAGGLSYNEQFF. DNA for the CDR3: TGTGCCAGCAGTTCGAAAGGACTAGCGGGAGGGCTTTCCTACAATGAGCAGTTCTTC.

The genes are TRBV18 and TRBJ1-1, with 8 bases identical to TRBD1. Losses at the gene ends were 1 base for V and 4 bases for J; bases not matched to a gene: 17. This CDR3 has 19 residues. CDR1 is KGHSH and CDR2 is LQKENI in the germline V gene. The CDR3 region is CASSPLDRVSFTGGTEAFF. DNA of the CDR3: TGTGCCAGCTCACCACTGGACAGGGTCAGTTTTACCGGCGGCACTGAAGCTTTCTTT.

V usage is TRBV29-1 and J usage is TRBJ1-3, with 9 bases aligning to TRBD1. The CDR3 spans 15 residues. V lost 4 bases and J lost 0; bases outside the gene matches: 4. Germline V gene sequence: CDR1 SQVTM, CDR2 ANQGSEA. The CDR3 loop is CSVGDRATSGNTIYF. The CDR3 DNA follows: TGCAGCGTTGGGGACAGGGCAACCTCTGGAAACACCATATATTTT.

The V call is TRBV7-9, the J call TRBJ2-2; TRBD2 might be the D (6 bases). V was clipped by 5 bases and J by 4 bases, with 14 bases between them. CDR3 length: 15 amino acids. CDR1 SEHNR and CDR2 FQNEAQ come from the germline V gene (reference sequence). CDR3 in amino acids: CASSLRDLSTGELFF. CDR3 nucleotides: TGTGCCAGCAGCCTCCGGGACTTGAGCACCGGGGAGCTGTTTTTT. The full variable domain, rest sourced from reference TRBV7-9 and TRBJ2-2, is DTGVSQNPRHKITKRGQNVTFRCDPISEHNRLYWYRQTLGQGPEFLTYFQNEAQLEKSRLLSDRFSAERPKGSFSTLEIQRTEQGDSAMYLCASSLRDLSTGELFFGEGSRLTVL.

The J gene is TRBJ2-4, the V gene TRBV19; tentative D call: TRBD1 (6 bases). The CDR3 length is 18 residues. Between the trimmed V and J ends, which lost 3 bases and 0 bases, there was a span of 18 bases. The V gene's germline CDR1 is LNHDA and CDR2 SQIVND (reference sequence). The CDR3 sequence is CASSMRQADPLAKNIQYF. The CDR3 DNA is TGTGCCAGTAGTATGAGACAGGCCGACCCATTAGCCAAAAACATTCAGTACTTC.

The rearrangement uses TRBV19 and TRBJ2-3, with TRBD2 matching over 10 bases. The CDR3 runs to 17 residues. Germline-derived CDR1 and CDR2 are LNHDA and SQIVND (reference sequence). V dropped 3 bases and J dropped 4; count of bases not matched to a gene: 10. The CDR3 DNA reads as TGTGCCAGTAGTATTTATAATAGCGGGAGGATGGCAGATACGCAGTATTTT. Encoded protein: CASSIYNSGRMADTQYF.

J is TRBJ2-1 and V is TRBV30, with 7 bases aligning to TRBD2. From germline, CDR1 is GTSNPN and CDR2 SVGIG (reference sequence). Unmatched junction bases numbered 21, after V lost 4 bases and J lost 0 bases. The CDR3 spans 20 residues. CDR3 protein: CAWTSRWGRAGPSSYNEQFF. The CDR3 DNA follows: TGTGCCTGGACTTCCCGATGGGGTAGAGCGGGACCTTCCTCCTACAATGAGCAGTTCTTC.

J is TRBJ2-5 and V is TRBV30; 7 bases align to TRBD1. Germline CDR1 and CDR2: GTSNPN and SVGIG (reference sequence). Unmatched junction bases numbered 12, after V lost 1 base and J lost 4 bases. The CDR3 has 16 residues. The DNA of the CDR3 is TGTGCCTGGAGTGGGGACAGCCAGTTGGGTAGAGAGACCCAGTACTTC. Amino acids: CAWSGDSQLGRETQYF.

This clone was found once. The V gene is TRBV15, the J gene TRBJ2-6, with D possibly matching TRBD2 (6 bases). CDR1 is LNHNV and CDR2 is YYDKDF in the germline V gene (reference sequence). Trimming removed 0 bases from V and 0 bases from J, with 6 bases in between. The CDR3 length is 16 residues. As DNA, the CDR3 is TGTGCCACCAGCAGAGAGCGGGACTCTGGGGCCAACGTCCTGACTTTC. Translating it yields CATSRERDSGANVLTF.

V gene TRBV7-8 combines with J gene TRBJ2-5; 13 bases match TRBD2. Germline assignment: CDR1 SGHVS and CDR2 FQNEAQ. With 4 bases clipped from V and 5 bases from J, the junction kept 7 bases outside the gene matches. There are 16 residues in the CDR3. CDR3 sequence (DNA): TGTGCCAGCAGCTATGGACTAGCGGGAGCGCATGAGACCCAGTACTTC. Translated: CASSYGLAGAHETQYF.

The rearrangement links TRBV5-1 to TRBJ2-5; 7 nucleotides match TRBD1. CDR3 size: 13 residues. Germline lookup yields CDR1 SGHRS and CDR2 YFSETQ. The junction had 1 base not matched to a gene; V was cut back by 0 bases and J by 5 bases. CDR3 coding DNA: TGCGCCAGCAGCTTGGGACAGGGTGAGACCCAGTACTTC. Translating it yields CASSLGQGETQYF. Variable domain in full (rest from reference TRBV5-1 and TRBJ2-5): KAGVTQTPRYLIKTRGQQVTLSCSPISGHRSVSWYQQTPGQGLQFLFEYFSETQRNKGNFPGRFSGRQFSNSRSEMNVSTLELGDSALYLCASSLGQGETQYFGPGTRLLVL.

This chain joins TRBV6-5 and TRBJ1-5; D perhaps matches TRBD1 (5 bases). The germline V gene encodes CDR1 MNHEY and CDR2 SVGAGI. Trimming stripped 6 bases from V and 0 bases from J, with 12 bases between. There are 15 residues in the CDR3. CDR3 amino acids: CASRPTENSNQPQHF. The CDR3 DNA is TGTGCCAGCAGACCGACAGAAAATAGCAATCAGCCCCAGCATTTT.